This T cell receptor beta chain comes out of a study of blood T cell repertoires in COVID-19. Trimming removed 5 bases from V and 3 bases from J, with 14 bases in between. The CDR3 has 14 amino acids. Germline V gene sequence: CDR1 MNHEY, CDR2 SVGAGI. Assay used: immunoSEQ multiplex PCR; TCRdb lists only in-frame clones, some missing. The sample comprises 370,000 or so clones, 80% to 90% of which are singletons, and 1% to 1.5% rests with the top ten. The chain combines TRBV6-5 with TRBJ2-7; D gene ambiguous. The sample consisted of PBMCs or T cells enriched from blood (not recorded which). The receptor comes from a man younger than 40 who had recovered from COVID-19. In DNA, the CDR3 is TGTGCCAGCAGTCATTTAAATGGCGGCTACGAGCAGTACTTC. It translates to CASSHLNGGYEQYF.